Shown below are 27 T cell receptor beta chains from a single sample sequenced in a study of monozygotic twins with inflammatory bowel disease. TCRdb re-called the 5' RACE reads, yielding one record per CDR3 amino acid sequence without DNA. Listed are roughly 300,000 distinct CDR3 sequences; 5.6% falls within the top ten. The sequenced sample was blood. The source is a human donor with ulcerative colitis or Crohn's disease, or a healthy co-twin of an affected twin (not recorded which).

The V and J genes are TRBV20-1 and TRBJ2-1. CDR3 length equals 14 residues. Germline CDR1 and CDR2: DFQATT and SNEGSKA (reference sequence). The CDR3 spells CSARYTSGHNEQFF.

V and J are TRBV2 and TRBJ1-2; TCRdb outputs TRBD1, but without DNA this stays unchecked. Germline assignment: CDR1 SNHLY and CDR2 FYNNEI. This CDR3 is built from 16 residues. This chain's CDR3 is CASSDSRDGINYGYTF.

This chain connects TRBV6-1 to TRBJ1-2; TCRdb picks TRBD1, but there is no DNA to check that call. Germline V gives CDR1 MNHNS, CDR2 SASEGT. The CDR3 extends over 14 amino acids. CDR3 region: CASRENRENYGYTF.

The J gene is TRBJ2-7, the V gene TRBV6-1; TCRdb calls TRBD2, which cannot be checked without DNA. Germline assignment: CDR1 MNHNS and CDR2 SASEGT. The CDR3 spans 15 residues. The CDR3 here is CASRPQRDFSYEQYF.

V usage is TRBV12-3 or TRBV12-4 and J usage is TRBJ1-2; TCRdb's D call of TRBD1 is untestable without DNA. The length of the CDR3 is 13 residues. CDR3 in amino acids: CASRPGTNYGYTF.

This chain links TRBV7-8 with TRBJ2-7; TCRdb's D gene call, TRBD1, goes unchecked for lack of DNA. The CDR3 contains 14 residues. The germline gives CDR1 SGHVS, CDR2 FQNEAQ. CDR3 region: CASSFQGFLREQYF. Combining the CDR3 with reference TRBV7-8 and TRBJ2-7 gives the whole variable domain GAGVSQSPRYKVAKRGQDVALRCDPISGHVSLFWYQQALGQGPEFLTYFQNEAQLDKSGLPSDRFFAERPEGSVSTLKIQRTQQEDSAVYLCASSFQGFLREQYFGPGTRLTVT.

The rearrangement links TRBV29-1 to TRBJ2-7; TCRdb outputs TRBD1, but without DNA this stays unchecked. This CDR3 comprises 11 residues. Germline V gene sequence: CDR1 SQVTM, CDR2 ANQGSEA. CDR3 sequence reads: CSVDRGYEQYF.

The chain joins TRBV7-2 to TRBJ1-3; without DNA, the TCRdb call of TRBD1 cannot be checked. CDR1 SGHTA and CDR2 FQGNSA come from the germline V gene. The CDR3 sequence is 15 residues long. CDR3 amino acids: CASSRERGALDTIYF.

CDR3 amino acids: CASSQPTGTGPSMYNEQFF. This rearrangement joins TRBV5-1 to TRBJ2-1; TCRdb indicates TRBD1, and absent DNA this call remains unverified. CDR3 length equals 19 residues. From germline, CDR1 is SGHRS and CDR2 YFSETQ. The whole variable domain, filled in from reference TRBV5-1 and TRBJ2-1, reads KAGVTQTPRYLIKTRGQQVTLSCSPISGHRSVSWYQQTPGQGLQFLFEYFSETQRNKGNFPGRFSGRQFSNSRSEMNVSTLELGDSALYLCASSQPTGTGPSMYNEQFFGPGTRLTVL.

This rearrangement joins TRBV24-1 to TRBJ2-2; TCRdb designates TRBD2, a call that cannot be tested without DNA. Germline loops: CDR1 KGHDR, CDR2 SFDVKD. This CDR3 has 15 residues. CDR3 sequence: CATSEPGLAGAELFF.

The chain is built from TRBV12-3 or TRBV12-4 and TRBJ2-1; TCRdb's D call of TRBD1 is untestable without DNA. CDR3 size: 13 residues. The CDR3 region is CASSLQSSGEQFF.

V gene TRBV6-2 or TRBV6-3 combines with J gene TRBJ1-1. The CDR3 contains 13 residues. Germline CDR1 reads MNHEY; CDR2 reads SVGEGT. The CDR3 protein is CASSYARRTEAFF.

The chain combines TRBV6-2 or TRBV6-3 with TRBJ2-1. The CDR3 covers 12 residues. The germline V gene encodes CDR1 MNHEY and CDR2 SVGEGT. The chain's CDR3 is CASSTRIHEQFF.

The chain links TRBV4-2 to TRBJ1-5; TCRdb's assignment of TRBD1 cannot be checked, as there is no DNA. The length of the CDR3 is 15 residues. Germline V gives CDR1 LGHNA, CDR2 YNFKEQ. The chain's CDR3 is CASSQASGQLSPQHF.

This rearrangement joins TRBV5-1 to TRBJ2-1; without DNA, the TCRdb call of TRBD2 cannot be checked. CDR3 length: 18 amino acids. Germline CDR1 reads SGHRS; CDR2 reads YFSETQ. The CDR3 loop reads CASSLPRRLAGDYNEQFF.

This chain's CDR3 is CASSKLDRHYEQYF. This chain uses TRBV6-1 with TRBJ2-7; no DNA is available, so the TRBD1 call from TCRdb remains unchecked. The CDR3 loop spans 14 amino acids. Germline V gene sequence: CDR1 MNHNS, CDR2 SASEGT.

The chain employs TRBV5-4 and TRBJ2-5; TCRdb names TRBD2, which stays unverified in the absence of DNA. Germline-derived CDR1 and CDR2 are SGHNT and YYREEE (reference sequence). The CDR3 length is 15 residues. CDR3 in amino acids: CASSLARGTSETQYF.

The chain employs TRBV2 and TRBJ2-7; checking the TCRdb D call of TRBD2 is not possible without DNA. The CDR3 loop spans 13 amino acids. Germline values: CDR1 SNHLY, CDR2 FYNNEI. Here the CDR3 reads CASSPAASGTKYF.

This CDR3 is CASSTGTSGSSYNEQFF. The chain is built from TRBV6-2 or TRBV6-3 and TRBJ2-1; TCRdb designates TRBD2, a call that cannot be tested without DNA. Germline CDR1 MNHEY, CDR2 SVGEGT. The CDR3 is made up of 17 amino acids.

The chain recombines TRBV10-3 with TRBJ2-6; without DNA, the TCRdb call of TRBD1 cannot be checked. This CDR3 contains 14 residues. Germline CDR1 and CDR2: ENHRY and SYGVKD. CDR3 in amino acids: CAISERQGDHVLTF.

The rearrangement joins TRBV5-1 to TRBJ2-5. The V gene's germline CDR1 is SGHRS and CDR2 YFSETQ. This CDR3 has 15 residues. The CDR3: CASSLNDEILGTQYF.

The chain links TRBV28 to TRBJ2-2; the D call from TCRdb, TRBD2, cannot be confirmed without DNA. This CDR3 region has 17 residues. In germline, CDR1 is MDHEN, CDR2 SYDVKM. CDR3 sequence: CASSRNPLSGRAGELFF.

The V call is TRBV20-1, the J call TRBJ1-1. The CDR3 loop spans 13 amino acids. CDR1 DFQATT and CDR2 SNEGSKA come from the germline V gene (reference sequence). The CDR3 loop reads CSATDLRGTEAFF.

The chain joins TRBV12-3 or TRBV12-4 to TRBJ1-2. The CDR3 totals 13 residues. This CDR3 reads CATTGGANYGYTF.

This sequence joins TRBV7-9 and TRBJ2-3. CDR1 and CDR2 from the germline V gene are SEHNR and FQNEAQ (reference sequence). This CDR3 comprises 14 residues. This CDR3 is CASSLGIPRDTQYF.

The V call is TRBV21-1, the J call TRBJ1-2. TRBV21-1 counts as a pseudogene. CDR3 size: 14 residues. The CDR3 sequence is CASSKALGRYGYTF.

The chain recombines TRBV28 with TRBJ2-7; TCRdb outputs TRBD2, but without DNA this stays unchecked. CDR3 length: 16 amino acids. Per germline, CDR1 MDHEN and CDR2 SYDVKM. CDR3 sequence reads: CASSIPLRGLAYEQYF.